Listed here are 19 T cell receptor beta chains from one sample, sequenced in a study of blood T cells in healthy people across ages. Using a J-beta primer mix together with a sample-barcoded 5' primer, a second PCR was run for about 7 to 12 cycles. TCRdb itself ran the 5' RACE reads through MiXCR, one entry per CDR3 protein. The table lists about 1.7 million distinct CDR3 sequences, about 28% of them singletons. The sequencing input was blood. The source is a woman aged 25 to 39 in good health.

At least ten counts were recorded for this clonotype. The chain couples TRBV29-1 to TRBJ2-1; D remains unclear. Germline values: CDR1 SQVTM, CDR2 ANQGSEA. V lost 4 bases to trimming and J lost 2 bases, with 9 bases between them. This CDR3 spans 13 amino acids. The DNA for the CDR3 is TGCAGCGTTGCTAGTGGGGCCTACAATGAGCAGTTCTTC. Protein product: CSVASGAYNEQFF.

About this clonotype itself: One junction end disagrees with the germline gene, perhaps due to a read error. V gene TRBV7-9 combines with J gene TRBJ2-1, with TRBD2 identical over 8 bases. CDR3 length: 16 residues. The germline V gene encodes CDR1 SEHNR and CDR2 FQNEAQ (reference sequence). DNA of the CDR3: TGTGCCAGCAGCCTAGCCGGGACTAGGTTTTTCAATGAGCAGTTCTTC. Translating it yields CASSLAGTRFFNEQFF.

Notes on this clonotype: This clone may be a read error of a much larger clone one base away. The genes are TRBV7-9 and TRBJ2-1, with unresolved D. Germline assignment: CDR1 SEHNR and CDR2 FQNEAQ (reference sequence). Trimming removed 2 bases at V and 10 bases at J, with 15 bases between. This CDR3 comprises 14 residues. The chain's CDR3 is CASSLSGPTYEQFF. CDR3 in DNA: TGTGCCAGCAGCTTATCTGGGCCGACCTACGAGCAGTTCTTC.

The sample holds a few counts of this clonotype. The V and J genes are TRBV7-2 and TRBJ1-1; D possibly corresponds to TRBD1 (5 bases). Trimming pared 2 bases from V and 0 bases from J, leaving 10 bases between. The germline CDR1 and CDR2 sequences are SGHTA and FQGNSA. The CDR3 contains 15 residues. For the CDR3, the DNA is TGTGCCAGCAGCTTAATGGGGACCATGAACACTGAAGCTTTCTTT. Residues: CASSLMGTMNTEAFF.

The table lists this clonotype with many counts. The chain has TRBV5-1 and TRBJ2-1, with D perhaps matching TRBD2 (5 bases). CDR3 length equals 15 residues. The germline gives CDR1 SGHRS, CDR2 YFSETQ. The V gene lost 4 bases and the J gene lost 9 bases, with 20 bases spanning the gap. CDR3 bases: TGCGCCAGCAGCGTGGACTTTGGCTCTACCACTGAGCAGTTCTTC. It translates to CASSVDFGSTTEQFF.

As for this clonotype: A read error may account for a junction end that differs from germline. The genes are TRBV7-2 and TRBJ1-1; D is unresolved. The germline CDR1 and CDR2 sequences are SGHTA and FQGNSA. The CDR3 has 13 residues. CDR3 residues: CASSFRLNTEAFF. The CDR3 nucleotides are TGTGCCAGTAGCTTCCGTTTGAACACTGAAGCTTTCTTT.

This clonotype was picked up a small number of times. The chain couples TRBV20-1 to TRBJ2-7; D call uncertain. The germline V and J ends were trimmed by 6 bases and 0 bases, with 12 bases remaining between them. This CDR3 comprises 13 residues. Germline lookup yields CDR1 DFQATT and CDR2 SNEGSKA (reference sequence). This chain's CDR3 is CSAPTSSSYEQYF. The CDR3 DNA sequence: TGCAGTGCGCCTACGAGTAGCTCCTACGAGCAGTACTTC.

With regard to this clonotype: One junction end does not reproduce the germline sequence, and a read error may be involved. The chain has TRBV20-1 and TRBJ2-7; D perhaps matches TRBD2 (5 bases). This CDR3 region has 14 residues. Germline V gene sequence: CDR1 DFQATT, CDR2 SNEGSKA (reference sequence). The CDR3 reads CGARDSRGVGEQYF. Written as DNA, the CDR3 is TGCGGTGCTAGAGATTCCCGGGGAGTGGGGGAGCAGTACTTC.

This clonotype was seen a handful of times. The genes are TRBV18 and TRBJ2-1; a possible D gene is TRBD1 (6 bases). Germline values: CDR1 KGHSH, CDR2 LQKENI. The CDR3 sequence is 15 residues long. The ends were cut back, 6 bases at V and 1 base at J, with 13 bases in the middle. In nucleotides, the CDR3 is TGTGCCAGCTCCCCGAGTCAGGGGTCCTACAATGAGCAGTTCTTC. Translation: CASSPSQGSYNEQFF.

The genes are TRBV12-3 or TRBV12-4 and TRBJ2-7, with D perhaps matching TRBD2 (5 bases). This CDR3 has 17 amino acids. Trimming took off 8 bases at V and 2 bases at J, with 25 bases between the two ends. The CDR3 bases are TGTGCCAGCGGACTGCAAATCTTGCGGAGATTAACCTACGAGCAGTACTTC. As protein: CASGLQILRRLTYEQYF.

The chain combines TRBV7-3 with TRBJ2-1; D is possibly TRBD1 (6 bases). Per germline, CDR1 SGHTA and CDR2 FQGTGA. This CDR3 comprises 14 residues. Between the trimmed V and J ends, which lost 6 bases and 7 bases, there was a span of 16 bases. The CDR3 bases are TGTGCCAGCAGATCGACCGGGACACCAAATGAGCAGTTCTTC. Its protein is CASRSTGTPNEQFF.

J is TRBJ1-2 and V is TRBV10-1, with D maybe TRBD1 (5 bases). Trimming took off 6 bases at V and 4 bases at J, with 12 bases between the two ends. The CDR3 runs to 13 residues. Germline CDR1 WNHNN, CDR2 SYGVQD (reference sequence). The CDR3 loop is CASSDQGSYGYTF. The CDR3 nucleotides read TGCGCCAGCAGCGATCAGGGAAGCTATGGCTACACCTTC.

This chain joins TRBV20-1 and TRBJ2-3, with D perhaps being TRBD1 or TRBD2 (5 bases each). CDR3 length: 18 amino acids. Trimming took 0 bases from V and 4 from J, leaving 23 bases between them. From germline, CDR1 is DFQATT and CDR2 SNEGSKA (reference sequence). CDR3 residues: CSARDLKGTSHPPDTQYF. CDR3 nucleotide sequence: TGCAGTGCTAGAGATCTTAAGGGGACCTCGCATCCCCCAGATACGCAGTATTTT.

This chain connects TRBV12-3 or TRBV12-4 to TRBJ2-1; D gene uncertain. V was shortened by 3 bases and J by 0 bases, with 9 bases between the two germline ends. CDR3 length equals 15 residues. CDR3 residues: CASSFSEGSYNEQFF. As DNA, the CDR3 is TGTGCCAGCAGTTTCAGCGAAGGCTCCTACAATGAGCAGTTCTTC.

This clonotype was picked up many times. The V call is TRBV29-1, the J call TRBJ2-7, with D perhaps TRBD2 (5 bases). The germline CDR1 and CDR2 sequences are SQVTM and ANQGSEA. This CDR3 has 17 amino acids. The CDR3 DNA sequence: TGCATTCAAGGCCCAACTAAACACCGATTAAGACTACGAGGGCAGTACTTC. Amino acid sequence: CIQGPTKHRLRLRGQYF.

CDR3 sequence reads: CASSVERGGTGELFF. The DNA for the CDR3 is TGTGCCAGCAGCGTAGAGCGGGGGGGCACCGGGGAGCTGTTTTTT. This sequence joins TRBV9 and TRBJ2-2, with 10 bases lining up with TRBD2. This CDR3 contains 15 residues. V lost 0 bases and J lost 4; bases outside the gene matches: 0. Per germline, CDR1 SGDLS and CDR2 YYNGEE. The full variable domain, in which reference TRBV9 and TRBJ2-2 provide the parts outside the CDR3, is DSGVTQTPKHLITATGQRVTLRCSPRSGDLSVYWYQQSLDQGLQFLIQYYNGEERAKGNILERFSAQQFPDLHSELNLSSLELGDSALYFCASSVERGGTGELFFGEGSRLTVL.

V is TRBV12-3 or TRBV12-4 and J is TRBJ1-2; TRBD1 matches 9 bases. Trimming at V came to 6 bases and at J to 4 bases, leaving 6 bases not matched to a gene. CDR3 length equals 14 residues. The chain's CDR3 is CASRRGTGLYGYTF. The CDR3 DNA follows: TGTGCCAGCAGACGCGGGACAGGGCTCTATGGCTACACCTTC.

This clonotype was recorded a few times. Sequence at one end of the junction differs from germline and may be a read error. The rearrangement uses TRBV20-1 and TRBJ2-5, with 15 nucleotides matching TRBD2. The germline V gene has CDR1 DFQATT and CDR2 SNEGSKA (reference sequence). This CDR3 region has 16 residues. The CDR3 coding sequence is TGCAGTGCTAGACCAGGACTAGCGGGAGGGGAAGAGGCCCAGTACTTC. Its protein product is CSARPGLAGGEEAQYF.

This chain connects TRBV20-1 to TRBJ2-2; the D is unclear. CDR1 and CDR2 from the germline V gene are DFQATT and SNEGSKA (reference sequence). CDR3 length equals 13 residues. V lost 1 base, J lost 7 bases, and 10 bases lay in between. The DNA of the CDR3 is TGCAGTGCTAGAGGGCCTCCCGGCGGGGAGCTGTTTTTT. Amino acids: CSARGPPGGELFF.